The 29 T cell receptor beta chains reported below all come from one sample, sequenced in a study of identical twins. TCRdb analysed the 5' RACE reads with MiXCR anew, one entry per CDR3 protein. This repertoire shows about 900,000 distinct CDR3 sequences, around 12% found once; its top ten account for 1.5% to 2%. This sample also appeared in a second study, on yellow fever vaccine responses in identical twins.

The material sequenced was PBMCs. These TCRs come from a woman younger than 35 in good health.

This clonotype was found a few times. The chain carries TRBV6-2 or TRBV6-3 and TRBJ2-2; D remains unclear. V lost 9 bases and J lost 1, with 15 bases in between. This CDR3 spans 15 amino acids. Looked up from germline, CDR1 is MNHEY and CDR2 is SVGEGT. The CDR3 bases are TGTGCCAGTAAATCATTTACGGTGAACACCGGGGAGCTGTTTTTT. Translated: CASKSFTVNTGELFF.

The V gene is TRBV28, the J gene TRBJ2-3; D is possibly TRBD2 (5 bases). In germline, CDR1 is MDHEN, CDR2 SYDVKM. V was trimmed by 3 bases and J by 5 bases, leaving 15 bases between them. The CDR3 is 15 amino acids. The CDR3 reads CASSFRGSSGDTQYF. The CDR3 DNA sequence: TGTGCCAGCAGTTTCCGCGGGTCTTCCGGAGATACGCAGTATTTT.

This clonotype was detected only a few times. J is TRBJ2-5 and V is TRBV27, with D perhaps TRBD1 (7 bases). Looked up from germline, CDR1 is MNHEY and CDR2 is SMNVEV (reference sequence). The CDR3 extends over 15 amino acids. The germline V and J ends were trimmed by 7 bases and 1 base, with 16 bases remaining between them. In DNA form, the CDR3 reads TGTGCCAGCATTACAATCCAGGGGGGCCAAGAGACCCAGTACTTC. This gives the protein CASITIQGGQETQYF.

This clonotype appeared many times. The V call is TRBV4-1, the J call TRBJ2-2, with D maybe TRBD2 (7 bases). Germline V gene data show CDR1 as MGHRA and CDR2 as YSYEKL. The germline V and J ends were trimmed by 1 base and 6 bases, with 12 bases remaining between them. This CDR3 is built from 15 residues. The CDR3 reads CASSQGGGAAGELFF. The CDR3 bases are TGCGCCAGCAGCCAAGGTGGGGGGGCCGCCGGGGAGCTGTTTTTT.

This clonotype was seen many times. The V and J genes are TRBV27 and TRBJ2-7, with a possible D match to TRBD2 (6 bases). From germline, CDR1 is MNHEY and CDR2 SMNVEV (reference sequence). The CDR3 is made up of 14 amino acids. The V and J ends lost 2 bases and 5 bases respectively, with 13 bases between them. This CDR3 reads CASSLTPGGNEQYF. The CDR3 DNA is TGTGCCAGCAGTTTAACCCCTGGGGGGAACGAGCAGTACTTC.

This clonotype has only a few counts. The chain combines TRBV27 with TRBJ2-1, with D tentatively TRBD2 (6 bases). This CDR3 comprises 16 residues. Germline V gives CDR1 MNHEY, CDR2 SMNVEV (reference sequence). The V and J ends lost 4 bases and 5 bases respectively, with 18 bases between them. The CDR3 is CASSSGGGVKHNEQFF. For the CDR3, the DNA is TGTGCCAGCAGTTCAGGAGGCGGGGTGAAACACAATGAGCAGTTCTTC.

The CDR3 reads CASTAPGRAYEQYF. The CDR3 DNA reads TGTGCCAGCACTGCCCCGGGACGGGCCTACGAGCAGTACTTC. This chain uses TRBV28 with TRBJ2-7, with D tentatively TRBD1 or TRBD2 (5 bases each). Germline assignment: CDR1 MDHEN and CDR2 SYDVKM. The CDR3 sequence is 14 residues long. V was clipped by 7 bases and J by 2 bases, with 15 bases between them.

This clonotype came up a few times. This chain joins TRBV7-9 and TRBJ1-2; TRBD1 is a possible D gene (5 bases). The ends were cut back, 2 bases at V and 1 base at J, with 14 bases in the middle. Germline loops: CDR1 SEHNR, CDR2 FQNEAQ (reference sequence). The CDR3 length is 16 residues. DNA of the CDR3: TGTGCCAGCAGCTTATGGGGGACGCGAAATAACTATGGCTACACCTTC. Its translation: CASSLWGTRNNYGYTF.

This sequence joins TRBV7-9 and TRBJ2-5, with 9 positions matching TRBD2. Germline V gene data show CDR1 as SEHNR and CDR2 as FQNEAQ (reference sequence). V was pared by 1 base and J by 9 bases, with 9 bases of the junction left unmatched. The CDR3 loop spans 15 amino acids. The CDR3 DNA follows: TGTGCCAGCAGCTTAGTAGCGGGGGCCCCCCCATCCCAGTACTTC. The encoded protein is CASSLVAGAPPSQYF.

The gene calls are TRBV6-2 or TRBV6-3 and TRBJ2-1, with 16 bases aligning to TRBD2. Germline V gene sequence: CDR1 MNHEY, CDR2 SVGEGT. V lost 5 bases to trimming and J lost 1 base; unmatched junction nucleotides: 14. This CDR3 spans 21 amino acids. The CDR3, as DNA: TGTGCCAGCAGTCCGCGCCGAGGGGGACTAGCGGGAGGGTCTTCCTACAATGAGCAGTTCTTC. This gives the protein CASSPRRGGLAGGSSYNEQFF.

The V gene is TRBV2, the J gene TRBJ1-1; D is unresolved. The V end was cut by 3 bases, the J end by 0 bases, with 8 bases between. Germline CDR1 reads SNHLY; CDR2 reads FYNNEI. The CDR3 is 14 residues long. CDR3 residues: CASSDQLLNTEAFF. For the CDR3, the DNA is TGTGCCAGCAGTGATCAGCTACTGAACACTGAAGCTTTCTTT.

Only a few counts were recorded for this clonotype. The chain has TRBV20-1 and TRBJ2-7; 7 nucleotides agree with TRBD2. Germline assignment: CDR1 DFQATT and CDR2 SNEGSKA (reference sequence). The J segment lost 7 bases and the V segment lost 3 bases, leaving 12 bases of the junction unmatched. The CDR3 is made up of 14 amino acids. The CDR3 DNA is TGCAGTGCTAGGGGGGGGTCTAGCCTGGGGGAGCAGTACGTC. Its protein product is CSARGGSSLGEQYV.

This clonotype has more than one count but fewer than ten. The gene calls are TRBV10-3 and TRBJ2-5; 7 positions match TRBD1. The CDR3 loop spans 13 amino acids. V was clipped by 10 bases and J by 3 bases; unmatched bases: 8. Germline loops: CDR1 ENHRY, CDR2 SYGVKD. The CDR3 loop is CASQPGQKETQYF. CDR3 coding DNA: TGTGCCAGCCAACCGGGACAGAAAGAGACCCAGTACTTC.

This clonotype has only a few counts. J is TRBJ2-7 and V is TRBV6-2 or TRBV6-3, with D possibly TRBD2 on 6 matching bases. Trimming removed 6 bases from V and 3 bases from J, with 12 bases in between. CDR3 length: 13 residues. The germline CDR1 and CDR2 sequences are MNHEY and SVGEGT. CDR3 loop: CASRRDRYYEQYF. The CDR3 nucleotides read TGTGCCAGCAGGCGGGACCGATACTACGAGCAGTACTTC.

The chain joins TRBV13 to TRBJ2-3; D may be TRBD2 (7 bases). The CDR3 sequence is 16 residues long. Germline assignment: CDR1 PRHDT and CDR2 FYEKMQ (reference sequence). V gave up 5 bases and J gave up 6 bases, with 21 bases separating them. Written as DNA, the CDR3 is TGTGCCAGCAGCCCCGGGACGGGGGGCCCAGGGGATACGCAGTATTTT. Translated: CASSPGTGGPGDTQYF.

The genes are TRBV9 and TRBJ2-5; D gene uncertain. The CDR3 has 14 amino acids. V was cut by 0 bases and J by 1 base, with 7 bases left in between. Germline-derived CDR1 and CDR2 are SGDLS and YYNGEE. In DNA, the CDR3 is TGTGCCAGCAGCGTAGGGGCAGCCCAAGAGACCCAGTACTTC. Its protein product is CASSVGAAQETQYF.

This clonotype has just a few counts. This chain links TRBV6-5 with TRBJ2-1; perhaps TRBD2 as D (7 bases). This CDR3 is 14 amino acids long. Germline CDR1 is MNHEY and CDR2 is SVGAGI. V was pared by 4 bases and J by 9 bases, with 16 bases between. The CDR3: CASSFAGATVEQFF. The CDR3 DNA follows: TGTGCCAGCAGTTTTGCGGGGGCGACAGTTGAGCAGTTCTTC.

The chain combines TRBV20-1 with TRBJ1-5; D not certain. Germline assignment: CDR1 DFQATT and CDR2 SNEGSKA (reference sequence). This CDR3 region has 15 residues. V was cut by 3 bases and J by 0 bases, with 12 bases left in between. CDR3 bases: TGCAGTGCTAGTATCCTACAGTATAGCAATCAGCCCCAGCATTTT. This codes for CSASILQYSNQPQHF.

This clonotype was found many times. The chain recombines TRBV3-1 with TRBJ2-3, with D perhaps TRBD2 (5 bases). Trimming took 0 bases from V and 7 from J, leaving 8 bases between them. Germline V gives CDR1 LGHDT, CDR2 YNNKEL (reference sequence). The CDR3 spans 13 residues. The CDR3 DNA follows: TGTGCCAGCAGCCAAGATTACGGGAATACGCAGTATTTT. Translation gives CASSQDYGNTQYF.

This clonotype has ten or more counts. The genes are TRBV11-2 and TRBJ2-7, with D possibly TRBD2 on 5 matching bases. Trimming took 7 bases from V and 3 from J, leaving 22 bases between them. In germline, CDR1 is SGHAT, CDR2 FQNNGV. The CDR3 is 16 amino acids. The CDR3 region has the DNA TGTGCCAGCACCCAAAGGCCGACTACGAAGAACTACGAGCAGTACTTC. Translation: CASTQRPTTKNYEQYF. The variable domain in full, completed from reference TRBV11-2 and TRBJ2-7, reads EAGVAQSPRYKIIEKRQSVAFWCNPISGHATLYWYQQILGQGPKLLIQFQNNGVVDDSQLPKDRFSAERLKGVDSTLKIQPAKLEDSAVYLCASTQRPTTKNYEQYFGPGTRLTVT.

This chain joins TRBV11-3 and TRBJ2-1; 7 positions agree with TRBD2. Germline loops: CDR1 SGHNT, CDR2 YENEEA. The length of the CDR3 is 16 residues. Trimming at V came to 7 bases and at J to 0 bases, leaving 9 bases not matched to a gene. The CDR3 DNA follows: TGTGCCAGCACCCTACATCGGGAGGCCTCCTACAATGAGCAGTTCTTC. Translated: CASTLHREASYNEQFF.

This clonotype has only a few counts. The CDR3 loop reads CASSPSQTNEKLFF. CDR3 sequence (DNA): TGTGCCAGCTCACCGTCCCAAACTAATGAAAAACTGTTTTTT. This chain joins TRBV18 and TRBJ1-4; D is undetermined. The CDR3 totals 14 residues. V lost 3 bases and J 1 base, leaving 6 bases between the germline ends. Germline CDR1 and CDR2: KGHSH and LQKENI.

This clonotype was seen repeatedly, ten times or more. V and J are TRBV7-8 and TRBJ2-5; a weak D match, TRBD2 (6 bases). Germline V gives CDR1 SGHVS, CDR2 FQNEAQ. V lost 0 bases and J lost 5, with 19 bases in between. The CDR3 runs to 17 residues. In DNA form, the CDR3 reads TGTGCCAGCAGCTTAGCATTTCGTATTAGCGGATTCGAGACCCAGTACTTC. Translation: CASSLAFRISGFETQYF.

This clonotype was seen a handful of times. The rearrangement links TRBV11-2 to TRBJ2-7; the D is unclear. In germline, CDR1 is SGHAT, CDR2 FQNNGV. The CDR3 spans 13 residues. The V and J ends lost 1 base and 3 bases respectively, with 7 bases between them. The CDR3 loop reads CASSLVLGYEQYF. The CDR3 DNA sequence: TGTGCCAGCAGCTTAGTTCTGGGCTACGAGCAGTACTTC.

This clonotype was observed a handful of times. The rearrangement joins TRBV20-1 to TRBJ1-1; D may be TRBD1 (5 bases). The V gene's germline CDR1 is DFQATT and CDR2 SNEGSKA (reference sequence). This CDR3 region has 13 residues. Deletions cut 6 bases from V and 11 bases from J, with 22 bases between. CDR3 sequence (DNA): TGCAGTGCGGAACCCGGGACCGACCTGTGGGCTTTCTTT. Residues: CSAEPGTDLWAFF.

The rearrangement uses TRBV20-1 and TRBJ1-4, with 7 bases aligning to TRBD1. This CDR3 contains 14 residues. The V segment lost 4 bases and the J segment 6 bases; nucleotides outside the gene matches: 8. CDR1 and CDR2 (germline): DFQATT, SNEGSKA (reference sequence). The CDR3: CSATKGQVDEKLFF. The CDR3 DNA reads TGCAGTGCTACGAAAGGACAGGTCGATGAAAAACTGTTTTTT.

This clonotype was recorded once. Sequence at one end of the junction differs from germline and may be a read error. The chain combines TRBV11-2 with TRBJ2-3; no clear D. The CDR3 runs 14 residues. In germline, CDR1 is SGHAT, CDR2 FQNNGV. The CDR3 reads CASSLNSARDMQYF. In DNA form, the CDR3 reads TGTGCCAGCAGCTTAAACTCCGCGAGAGATATGCAGTATTTT.

This clonotype was detected only a few times. The CDR3 protein is CATRDRGFQETQYF. CDR3 in DNA: TGTGCCACCAGAGACAGGGGATTTCAAGAGACCCAGTACTTC. V usage is TRBV10-3 and J usage is TRBJ2-5; 8 nucleotides match TRBD1. From germline, CDR1 is ENHRY and CDR2 SYGVKD. Unmatched junction bases numbered 9, after V lost 10 bases and J lost 2 bases. CDR3 length: 14 residues.

J is TRBJ2-5 and V is TRBV5-1, with 11 bases identical to TRBD2. V shed 6 bases and J 4 bases; nucleotides not matched to a gene: 11. The CDR3 spans 16 residues. The V gene's germline CDR1 is SGHRS and CDR2 YFSETQ. The CDR3 DNA reads TGCGCCAGCATCCGGGGGCTAGGACTAGCGGGAGAGACCCAGTACTTC. Amino acids: CASIRGLGLAGETQYF.